This TCR beta chain comes out of a study of tumor-infiltrating lymphocytes in primary liver carcinoma. Study-wide findings and caveats: Tumors carried a top-250-clone fraction significantly exceeding that of blood (p = 0.039). Lesser overlap characterized tumor-adjacent and tumor-blood pairs relative to tumor region pairs.

The template, roughly 0.45 ug total RNA, yielded TCR beta cDNA made with a constant-region primer. For TCR beta, libraries were produced by three nested multiplex PCR rounds using slightly modified ARM-PCR. With TRBV1-TRBV30 forward primers and a C-beta reverse primer, the first two PCR rounds were run for roughly 10 cycles each. TCRdb re-called the multiplex PCR reads with MiXCR, one entry per CDR3 protein. The table lists under 200,000 distinct CDR3 sequences, about two thirds of them singletons. CDR3 length: 12 amino acids. The ends were cut back, 6 bases at V and 2 bases at J, with 10 bases in the middle. Germline values: CDR1 SQVTM, CDR2 ANQGSEA. This clonotype was counted ten times or more. Its antigen remains unidentified. Unsorted whole blood supplied the blood RNA, and germline DNA was isolated too.

Sequenced: peripheral blood. This clonotype was obtained from an older woman with primary liver carcinoma and hepatitis B virus infection. J is TRBJ1-1 and V is TRBV29-1; no reliable D call. CDR3 amino acids: CSVRPINTEAFF. The CDR3 DNA reads as TGCAGCGTCAGACCTATTAACACTGAAGCTTTCTTT.